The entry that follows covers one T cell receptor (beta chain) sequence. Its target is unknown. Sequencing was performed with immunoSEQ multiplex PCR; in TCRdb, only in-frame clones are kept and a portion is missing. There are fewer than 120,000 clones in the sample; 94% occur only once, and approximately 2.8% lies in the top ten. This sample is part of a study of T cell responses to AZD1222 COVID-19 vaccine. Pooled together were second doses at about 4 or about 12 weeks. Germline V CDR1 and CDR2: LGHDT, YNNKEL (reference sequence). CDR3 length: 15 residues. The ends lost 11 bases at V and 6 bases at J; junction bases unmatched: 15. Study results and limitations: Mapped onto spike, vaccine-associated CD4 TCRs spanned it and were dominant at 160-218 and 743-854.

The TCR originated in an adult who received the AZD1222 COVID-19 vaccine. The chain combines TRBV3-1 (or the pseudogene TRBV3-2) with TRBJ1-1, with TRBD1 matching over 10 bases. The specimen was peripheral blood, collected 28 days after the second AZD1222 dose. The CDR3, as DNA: TGTGCCGGTCCTGGGACAGGGGACGACGTGGCTGAAGCTTTCTTT. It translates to CAGPGTGDDVAEAFF.